This TCR beta chain was retrieved from a study of blood T cell repertoires in COVID-19. Study in general: Acute and convalescent COVID-19 samples came from the United States, Italy and Spain.

Profiled with immunoSEQ multiplex PCR; TCRdb holds only in-frame clones, not every one. The sample consists of 200,000 to 250,000 clones, 70% to 90% of them appearing once. Trimming removed 4 bases from V and 8 bases from J, with 23 bases in between. Germline CDR1 reads MGHRA; CDR2 reads YSYEKL. The CDR3 is 17 residues long. V usage is TRBV4-1 and J usage is TRBJ2-2, with D possibly TRBD2 on 6 matching bases. The sequenced sample consisted of PBMCs or T cells enriched from blood (not recorded which). The sequence came from a man between 50 and 59 years old who had been exposed to COVID-19. DNA for the CDR3: TGCGCCAGCAGCCTCTGGGCCGGGAGTGGTACCTTTGGGGAGCTGTTTTTT. This encodes CASSLWAGSGTFGELFF.